What follows are 6 T cell receptor beta chains derived from one specimen sequenced in a study of somatic mutations in cytotoxic T cells in rheumatoid arthritis. The method was immunoSEQ multiplex PCR; TCRdb's version includes in-frame clones alone and lacks a portion of them. The sample carries roughly 13,000 clones, 65% to 80% recorded once. The sample was CD8+ T cells sorted from blood. Source of these receptors: an adult with rheumatoid arthritis.

V and J are TRBV7-9 and TRBJ1-2, with a weak D call TRBD1 (6 bases). This CDR3 region has 16 residues. Trimming shortened V by 1 base and J by 5 bases, and 17 bases separated the two germline ends. CDR1 is SEHNR, CDR2 FQNEAQ, per germline (reference sequence). CDR3 loop: CASSLVGPAGDYGYTF. CDR3 DNA sequence: TGTGCCAGCAGCTTAGTAGGACCGGCAGGGGATTATGGCTACACCTTC.

V gene TRBV27 combines with J gene TRBJ2-7; 8 bases align to TRBD2. The CDR3 contains 14 residues. V was clipped by 6 bases and J by 5 bases; unmatched bases: 9. Germline loops: CDR1 MNHEY, CDR2 SMNVEV (reference sequence). Here the CDR3 reads CASSKPGLEDEQYF. Written as DNA, the CDR3 is TGTGCCAGCAGCAAACCGGGACTAGAGGACGAGCAGTACTTC.

This clone was detected a few times. The chain combines TRBV7-6 with TRBJ2-5; possibly TRBD1 for D (5 bases). V lost 5 bases to trimming and J lost 5 bases, with 18 bases between them. This CDR3 comprises 15 residues. Germline V gene lookup returns CDR1 SGHVS and CDR2 FNYEAQ. This chain's CDR3 is CASSPARTRTETQYF. In nucleotides, the CDR3 is TGTGCCAGCAGCCCGGCCCGGACACGCACGGAGACCCAGTACTTC.

This rearrangement joins TRBV7-6 to TRBJ1-1; tentatively, D is TRBD1 (5 bases). The V end was cut by 5 bases, the J end by 3 bases, with 13 bases between. Germline V gene lookup returns CDR1 SGHVS and CDR2 FNYEAQ. The CDR3 sequence is 14 residues long. The CDR3 here is CASSAEGWDTEAFF. The CDR3 DNA reads as TGTGCCAGCAGCGCGGAGGGGTGGGACACTGAAGCTTTCTTT. The full variable domain, completed using reference TRBV7-6 and TRBJ1-1, is GAGVSQSPRYKVTKRGQDVALRCDPISGHVSLYWYRQALGQGPEFLTYFNYEAQQDKSGLPNDRFSAERPEGSISTLTIQRTEQRDSAMYRCASSAEGWDTEAFFGQGTRLTVV.

This clone was detected a few times. V is TRBV7-9 and J is TRBJ2-1, with unresolved D. There are 15 residues in the CDR3. The V gene lost 2 bases and the J gene lost 5 bases, with 13 bases spanning the gap. CDR1 SEHNR and CDR2 FQNEAQ come from the germline V gene (reference sequence). CDR3 protein: CASSLSETANNEQFF. The DNA of the CDR3 is TGTGCCAGCAGCTTATCAGAGACTGCCAACAATGAGCAGTTCTTC.

The rearrangement joins TRBV30 to TRBJ2-2, with TRBD2 matching over 7 bases. V dropped 7 bases and J dropped 7; count of bases not matched to a gene: 6. The germline CDR1 and CDR2 sequences are GTSNPN and SVGIG (reference sequence). The CDR3 runs to 12 residues. The CDR3 DNA follows: TGTGCCTTTAGCGGGTCAAGCGGGGAGCTGTTTTTT. It translates to CAFSGSSGELFF. The full variable domain, with the rest looked up from reference TRBV30 and TRBJ2-2, is SQTIHQWPATLVQPVGSPLSLECTVEGTSNPNLYWYRQAAGRGLQLLFYSVGIGQISSEVPQNLSASRPQDRQFILSSKKLLLSDSGFYLCAFSGSSGELFFGEGSRLTVL.